This paragraph reports one TCR beta chain. Germline CDR1 reads SGHTA; CDR2 reads FQGNSA. Trimming took 1 base from V and 4 from J, leaving 11 bases between them. The CDR3 has 14 amino acids. The study drew donors from healthy Caucasian individuals in Russia aged 6 to 90. Alongside a J-beta primer mix, a sample-barcoded 5' primer served in a second PCR lasting about 6 to 11 cycles. TCRdb re-derived calls from the 5' RACE reads in MiXCR, one entry per CDR3 protein. This table holds about 970,000 distinct CDR3 sequences, just over 50% found once. This specimen belongs to a study of blood T cells in healthy people across ages.

The sequenced sample consisted of blood. The source of this sequence is a woman in her sixties or seventies in good health. The rearrangement links TRBV7-2 to TRBJ2-7; tentative D call: TRBD1 (5 bases). CDR3 nucleotides: TGTGCCAGCAGCTTAGTTGCAGGGCTGTACGAGCAGTACTTC. Its translation: CASSLVAGLYEQYF.